This TCR beta chain was sequenced in a study of T cells in localized non-small cell lung cancer. Overall study results and limits: Increased T cell density in blood showed an association with longer overall survival. The highest T cell clonality was in uninvolved adjacent lung, above tumor. The study sequenced only one region of the tumor. As a result, intratumor heterogeneity could not be excluded and remains possible. Turning up in adjacent lung were a median around 60 of the top 100 tumor clones.

J lost 7 bases, V lost 3 bases, and 11 bases had no gene match. Germline CDR1 GTSNPN, CDR2 SVGIG (reference sequence). CDR3 size: 15 residues. This clone was seen a few times. The target antigen is unknown. Clones were sequenced by immunoSEQ multiplex PCR, and TCRdb holds only the in-frame ones, with some missing. The sample carries about 2,000 clones, about 18% recorded once. The chain links TRBV30 to TRBJ2-2, with 7 positions matching TRBD1. The source material was lung tumor tissue, sampled before any cancer treatment. The receptor's source is a female donor of 60 years or more with stage I squamous cell lung carcinoma. CDR3 nucleotide sequence: TGTGCCTGGAGAGCCTCCGACAGGGATAACGGGGAGCTGTTTTTT. Translating it yields CAWRASDRDNGELFF.